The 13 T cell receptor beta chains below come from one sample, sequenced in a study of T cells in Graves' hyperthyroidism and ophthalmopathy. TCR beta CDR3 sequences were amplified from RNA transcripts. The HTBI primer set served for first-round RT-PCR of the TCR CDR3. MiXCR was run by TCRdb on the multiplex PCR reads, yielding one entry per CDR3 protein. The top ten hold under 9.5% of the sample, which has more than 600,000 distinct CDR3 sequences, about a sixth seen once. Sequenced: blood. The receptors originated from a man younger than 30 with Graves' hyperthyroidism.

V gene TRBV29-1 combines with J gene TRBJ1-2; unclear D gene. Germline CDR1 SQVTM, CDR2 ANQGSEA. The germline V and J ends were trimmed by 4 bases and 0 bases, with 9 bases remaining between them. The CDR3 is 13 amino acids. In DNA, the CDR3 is TGCAGCGTTGTTCCGAGAGCTAACTATGGCTACACCTTC. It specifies CSVVPRANYGYTF.

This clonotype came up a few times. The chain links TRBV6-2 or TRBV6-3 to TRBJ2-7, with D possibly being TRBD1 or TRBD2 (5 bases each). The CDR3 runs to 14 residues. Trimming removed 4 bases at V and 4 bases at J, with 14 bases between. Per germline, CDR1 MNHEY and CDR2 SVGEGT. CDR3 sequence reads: CASSSYRRNYEQYF. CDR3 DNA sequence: TGTGCCAGCAGTTCCTACAGGAGGAATTACGAGCAGTACTTC.

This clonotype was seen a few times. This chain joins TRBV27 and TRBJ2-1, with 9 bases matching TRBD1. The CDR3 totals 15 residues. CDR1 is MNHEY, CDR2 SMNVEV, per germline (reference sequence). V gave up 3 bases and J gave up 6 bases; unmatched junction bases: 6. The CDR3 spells CASSFLDRGVNEQFF. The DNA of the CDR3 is TGTGCCAGCAGTTTCCTGGACAGGGGTGTCAATGAGCAGTTCTTC.

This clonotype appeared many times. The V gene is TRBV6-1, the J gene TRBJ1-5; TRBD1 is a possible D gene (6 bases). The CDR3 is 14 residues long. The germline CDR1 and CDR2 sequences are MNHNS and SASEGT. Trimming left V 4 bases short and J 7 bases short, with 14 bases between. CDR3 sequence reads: CASSADRQQQPQHF. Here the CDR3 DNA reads TGTGCCAGCAGTGCCGACAGGCAACAACAGCCCCAGCATTTT.

CDR3 nucleotides: TGTGCCACCAGCAGAGATCGGGCGGGGGAAGAGACCCAGTACTTC. This gives the protein CATSRDRAGEETQYF. V and J are TRBV15 and TRBJ2-5; 7 bases are shared with TRBD2. V trimming: 0 bases; J trimming: 3 bases; junction bases outside the gene matches: 4. The germline V gene has CDR1 LNHNV and CDR2 YYDKDF (reference sequence). There are 15 residues in the CDR3.

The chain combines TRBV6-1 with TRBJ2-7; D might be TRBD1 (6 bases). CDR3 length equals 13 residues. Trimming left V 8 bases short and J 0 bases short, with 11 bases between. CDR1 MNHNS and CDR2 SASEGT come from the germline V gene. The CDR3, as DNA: TGTGCCAGCCGCTGGGACAACTCCTACGAGCAGTACTTC. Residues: CASRWDNSYEQYF.

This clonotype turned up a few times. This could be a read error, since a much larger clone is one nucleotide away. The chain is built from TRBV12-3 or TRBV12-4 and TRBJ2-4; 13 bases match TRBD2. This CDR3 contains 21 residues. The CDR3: CASDPPKGTSGTSLAKNTQYF. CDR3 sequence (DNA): TGTGCCAGCGATCCGCCAAAGGGGACTAGCGGGACCAGTTTAGCCAAAAACACTCAGTACTTC.

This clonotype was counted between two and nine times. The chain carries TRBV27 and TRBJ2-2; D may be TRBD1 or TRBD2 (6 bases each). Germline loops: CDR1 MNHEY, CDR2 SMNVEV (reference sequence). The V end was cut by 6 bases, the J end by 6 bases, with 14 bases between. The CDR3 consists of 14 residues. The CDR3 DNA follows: TGTGCCAGCAGACCGGCAGGGGAGGCCGGGGAGCTGTTTTTT. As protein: CASRPAGEAGELFF.

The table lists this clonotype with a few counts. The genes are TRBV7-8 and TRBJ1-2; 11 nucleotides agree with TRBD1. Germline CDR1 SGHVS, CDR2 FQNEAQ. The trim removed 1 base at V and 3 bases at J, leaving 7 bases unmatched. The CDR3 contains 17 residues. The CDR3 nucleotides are TGTGCCAGCAGCTTAGAGGGGGGGACAGGGGGATACTATGGCTACACCTTC. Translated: CASSLEGGTGGYYGYTF.

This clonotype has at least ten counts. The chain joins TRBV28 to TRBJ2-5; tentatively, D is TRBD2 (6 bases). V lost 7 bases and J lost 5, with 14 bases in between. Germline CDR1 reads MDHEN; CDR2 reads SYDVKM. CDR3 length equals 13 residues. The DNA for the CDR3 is TGTGCCAGCACGGGCGGGGCAGGGGAGACCCAGTACTTC. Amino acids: CASTGGAGETQYF.

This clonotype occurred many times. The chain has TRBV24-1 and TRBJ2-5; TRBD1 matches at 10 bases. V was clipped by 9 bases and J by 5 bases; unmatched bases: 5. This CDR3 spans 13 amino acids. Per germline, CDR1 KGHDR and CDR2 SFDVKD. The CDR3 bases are TGTGCCACCGGGACAGGGGCTCTGGAGACCCAGTACTTC. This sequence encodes CATGTGALETQYF.

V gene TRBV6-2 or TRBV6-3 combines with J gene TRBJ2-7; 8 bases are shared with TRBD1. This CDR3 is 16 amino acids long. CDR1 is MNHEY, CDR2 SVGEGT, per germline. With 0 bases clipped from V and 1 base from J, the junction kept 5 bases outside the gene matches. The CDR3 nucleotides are TGTGCCAGCAGTTACTCGAGTGGGGACAGGTCCTACGAGCAGTACTTC. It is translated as CASSYSSGDRSYEQYF.

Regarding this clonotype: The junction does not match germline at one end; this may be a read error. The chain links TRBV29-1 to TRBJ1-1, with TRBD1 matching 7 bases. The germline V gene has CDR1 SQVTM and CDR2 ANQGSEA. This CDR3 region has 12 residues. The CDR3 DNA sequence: TGCAGCTCACGACAGGGAAAAACTGAAGCTTCCTTT. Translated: CSSRQGKTEASF.